A single sample is the source of the 5 T cell receptor beta chains below, sequenced in a study of CD4 T cells in relation to SARS-CoV-2 and coronaviruses (dated by TCRdb to the early 2020s). To prepare the library, the immunoSEQ multiplex PCR assay was applied. TCRdb obtained this table from immuneACCESS and retained in-frame rearrangements with V and J assigned. These tables miss some clones; where compared with another copy, unresolved V genes account for less than half of the shortfall, and the remainder is unexplained. The sample table records about 56,000 clones; under 95% of these occur just once. The top ten hold under 0.4% of the sample. Sequenced: naive CD4+ T cells from PBMCs. The cell subset or site label, as the study defines it: naive CD4+ T cells isolated by negative enrichment. These receptors were taken from an adult with COVID-19.

The CDR3 DNA is TGTGCCAGCTCACCCGACCTCGCAGATACGCAGTATTTT. Protein sequence: CASSPDLADTQYF. The gene calls are TRBV18 and TRBJ2-3; no reliable D call. Germline-derived CDR1 and CDR2 are KGHSH and LQKENI. The CDR3 sequence is 13 residues long. V was clipped by 3 bases and J by 4 bases, with 8 bases between them.

The chain couples TRBV3-1 (or the pseudogene TRBV3-2) to TRBJ1-6, with 9 bases aligning to TRBD1. The CDR3 is 17 residues long. The J segment lost 1 base and the V segment lost 3 bases, leaving 4 bases of the junction unmatched. Germline V CDR1 and CDR2: LGHDT, YNNKEL (reference sequence). The CDR3 region has the DNA TGTGCCAGCAGCCAGGGACAGGGACGGTCCTATAATTCACCCCTCCACTTT. The encoded protein is CASSQGQGRSYNSPLHF.

The V gene is TRBV2, the J gene TRBJ2-3, with unresolved D. The CDR3 length is 16 residues. V lost 0 bases to trimming and J lost 0 bases, with 10 bases between them. Germline V gene lookup returns CDR1 SNHLY and CDR2 FYNNEI. CDR3 protein: CASSEAEGGSTDTQYF. For the CDR3, the DNA is TGTGCCAGCAGTGAAGCGGAAGGCGGTAGCACAGATACGCAGTATTTT.

V gene TRBV5-8 combines with J gene TRBJ2-7, with D tentatively TRBD2 (6 bases). The ends were cut back, 4 bases at V and 6 bases at J, with 11 bases in the middle. Germline V gene lookup returns CDR1 SGHTS and CDR2 YDEGEE. The CDR3 has 12 amino acids. The CDR3 DNA follows: TGTGCCAGCAGCCGGGGGTTAGGCGAGCAGTACTTC. It translates to CASSRGLGEQYF.

V and J are TRBV2 and TRBJ1-2; 7 positions agree with TRBD1. Germline CDR1 is SNHLY and CDR2 is FYNNEI. The CDR3 loop spans 15 amino acids. J lost 0 bases, V lost 8 bases, and 9 bases had no gene match. The CDR3 protein is CASSQGDSPNYGYTF. The CDR3 bases are TGTGCCAGCTCCCAAGGGGACAGTCCTAACTATGGCTACACCTTC.